Detailed here is one T cell receptor (beta chain). This record comes from a study of patients and donors after allogeneic stem cell transplantation. TCRdb re-analysed the RT-PCR reads in MiXCR, keeping a single row per CDR3 protein. The table lists approximately 170,000 distinct CDR3 sequences, approximately 31% of them singletons. The CDR3 sequence is 15 residues long. CDR1 and CDR2 (germline): MGHDK, SYGVNS. With V trimmed by 10 bases and J by 0 bases, 12 bases remained unmatched. Sequencing was carried out using blood, either unsorted or a sorted T cell fraction (not recorded which). The V gene is TRBV25-1, the J gene TRBJ2-7; TRBD1 agrees at 7 bases. The receptor comes from a human donor who was either an allogeneic HSCT recipient or a stem cell or donor lymphocyte infusion donor (not recorded which). It is not recorded whose cells these are; they may come from a transplant donor. The CDR3 loop reads CATNQGDLNSYEQYF. DNA for the CDR3: TGTGCCACCAACCAGGGGGACCTCAACTCCTACGAGCAGTACTTC.